This passage covers 24 T cell receptor beta chains from one sample sequenced in a study of T-cell memory formation after mild COVID-19. One entry per CDR3 protein, called by TCRdb with MiXCR from the 5' RACE reads. Seen here are about 390,000 distinct CDR3 sequences, roughly 15% observed once, and the top ten hold 20% to 25%. Sequencing input: PBMCs or a T cell subset sorted from them (not recorded which). The receptors were sampled from a young man who had mild COVID-19 (a few samples of this study predate the infection). Cell type and time point are not known.

Ten or more counts support this clonotype. V is TRBV7-9 and J is TRBJ1-5; no clear D gene. The CDR3 is 12 amino acids. CDR1 and CDR2 from the germline V gene are SEHNR and FQNEAQ (reference sequence). V was clipped by 10 bases and J by 3 bases, with 10 bases between them. CDR3 nucleotides: TGTGCCACCTCGGTCGACAATCAGCCCCAGCATTTT. This translates into CATSVDNQPQHF. Drawing the rest from reference TRBV7-9 and TRBJ1-5, the complete variable domain is DTGVSQNPRHKITKRGQNVTFRCDPISEHNRLYWYRQTLGQGPEFLTYFQNEAQLEKSRLLSDRFSAERPKGSFSTLEIQRTEQGDSAMYLCATSVDNQPQHFGDGTRLSIL.

This chain connects TRBV11-2 to TRBJ2-7; tentatively, D is TRBD1 or TRBD2 (6 bases each). The CDR3 covers 14 residues. The germline V gene has CDR1 SGHAT and CDR2 FQNNGV. The ends were cut back, 4 bases at V and 2 bases at J, with 12 bases in the middle. CDR3 loop: CASSSYREAYEQYF. The CDR3 DNA reads as TGTGCCAGCAGCTCGTACAGGGAGGCCTACGAGCAGTACTTC.

This clonotype was seen more than once but under ten times. The chain couples TRBV4-3 to TRBJ1-4; a possible D gene is TRBD1 (6 bases). Deletions cut 0 bases from V and 3 bases from J, with 14 bases between. CDR3 length: 17 residues. CDR1 and CDR2 from the germline V gene are LGHNA and YSLEER. CDR3 nucleotide sequence: TGCGCCAGCAGCCAAGATTCAGGGGTTTCTCCTAATGAAAAACTGTTTTTT. Translation gives CASSQDSGVSPNEKLFF.

This clonotype has a handful of counts. The chain is built from TRBV11-1 and TRBJ2-7; 9 bases match TRBD1. After removal of 3 bases from V and 5 bases from J, the junction contained 2 bases not matched to a gene. The CDR3 runs 13 residues. Germline CDR1 and CDR2: SGHAT and FQDESV (reference sequence). CDR3 residues: CASSFRTGDEQYV. The CDR3 nucleotides are TGTGCCAGCAGCTTTCGGACAGGGGACGAGCAGTACGTC.

This rearrangement joins TRBV20-1 to TRBJ1-1; no clear D. The CDR3 covers 13 residues. In germline, CDR1 is DFQATT, CDR2 SNEGSKA (reference sequence). Trimming shortened V by 0 bases and J by 1 base, and 6 bases separated the two germline ends. In DNA, the CDR3 is TGCAGTGCTAGAGATGGCAGGAACACTGAAGCTTTCTTT. Its translation is CSARDGRNTEAFF.

In this sample, this clonotype turned up a few times. The chain carries TRBV5-1 and TRBJ2-2; 7 bases are shared with TRBD2. Trimming removed 3 bases from V and 0 bases from J; junction bases left unmatched: 2. Germline CDR1 is SGHRS and CDR2 is YFSETQ. The length of the CDR3 is 15 residues. DNA for the CDR3: TGCGCCAGCAGCTGGACTAGGGCGAACACCGGGGAGCTGTTTTTT. This codes for CASSWTRANTGELFF.

This chain links TRBV6-6 with TRBJ1-5; D remains unclear. The CDR3 is 15 amino acids. The V end lost 6 bases, the J end lost 9 bases, and 21 bases lay between the germline ends. The V gene's germline CDR1 is MNHNY and CDR2 SVGAGI (reference sequence). CDR3 bases: TGTGCCAGCAGCCCCGCGTTGGCCAGTGGGAGGCCCCAGCATTTT. Residues: CASSPALASGRPQHF.

This chain joins TRBV2 and TRBJ2-3; D not resolved. The CDR3 is 12 amino acids. V was trimmed by 4 bases and J by 10 bases, leaving 12 bases between them. Germline V gene lookup returns CDR1 SNHLY and CDR2 FYNNEI. This CDR3 is CASSGYSGAQYF. The CDR3 DNA reads as TGTGCCAGCAGTGGATACTCGGGCGCGCAGTATTTT. Full variable domain (outside the CDR3, taken from reference TRBV2 and TRBJ2-3): EPEVTQTPSHQVTQMGQEVILRCVPISNHLYFYWYRQILGQKVEFLVSFYNNEISEKSEIFDDQFSVERPDGSNFTLKIRSTKLEDSAMYFCASSGYSGAQYFGPGTRLTVL.

This chain uses TRBV7-2 with TRBJ2-3; maybe TRBD2 (5 bases). CDR1 and CDR2 (germline): SGHTA, FQGNSA. This CDR3 has 13 amino acids. V shed 5 bases and J shed 6 bases, with 12 bases lying between them. CDR3 region: CASSPNGGDTQYF. CDR3 sequence (DNA): TGTGCCAGCAGCCCGAACGGCGGGGATACGCAGTATTTT.

The genes are TRBV4-1 and TRBJ2-3, with D unresolved. V was cut by 4 bases and J by 3 bases, with 14 bases left in between. Germline CDR1 and CDR2: MGHRA and YSYEKL. This CDR3 is 15 amino acids long. The CDR3 sequence is CASSLKTPLTDTQYF. CDR3 bases: TGCGCCAGCAGCCTGAAAACACCCTTGACAGATACGCAGTATTTT.

The chain is built from TRBV7-9 and TRBJ1-1, with D unclear. The V gene lost 2 bases and the J gene lost 4 bases, with 8 bases spanning the gap. CDR3 size: 13 residues. The germline gives CDR1 SEHNR, CDR2 FQNEAQ (reference sequence). CDR3 sequence (DNA): TGTGCCAGCAGCTTACAACAAGGCACTGAAGCTTTCTTT. It codes for CASSLQQGTEAFF.

This chain joins TRBV6-5 and TRBJ2-1; no definite D call. V was shortened by 0 bases and J by 7 bases, with 7 bases between the two germline ends. Germline V gene sequence: CDR1 MNHEY, CDR2 SVGAGI. The CDR3 is made up of 13 amino acids. The CDR3 region is CASSYSIRNEQFF. CDR3 bases: TGTGCCAGCAGTTACTCGATCAGGAATGAGCAGTTCTTC.

Ten or more counts support this clonotype. The chain has TRBV4-1 and TRBJ2-7; 7 bases map to TRBD2. Unmatched junction bases numbered 6, after V lost 0 bases and J lost 4 bases. The CDR3 length is 15 residues. Per the germline V gene, CDR1 is MGHRA and CDR2 is YSYEKL. The CDR3 loop reads CASSQDSWGGYEQYV. CDR3 nucleotide sequence: TGCGCCAGCAGCCAAGACTCTTGGGGGGGATACGAGCAGTACGTC.

This clonotype was seen repeatedly, ten times or more. The V call is TRBV27, the J call TRBJ2-7; 11 bases fit TRBD2. This CDR3 region has 16 residues. With 10 bases clipped from V and 2 bases from J, the junction kept 13 bases outside the gene matches. The germline gives CDR1 MNHEY, CDR2 SMNVEV (reference sequence). CDR3 loop: CATHRLAGGRTYEQYF. DNA for the CDR3: TGTGCCACCCACCGCCTAGCGGGGGGCCGGACCTACGAGCAGTACTTC.

There are a few counts of this clonotype. This rearrangement joins TRBV9 to TRBJ2-3; 8 nucleotides match TRBD2. With V trimmed by 5 bases and J by 1 base, 3 bases remained unmatched. The CDR3 is 14 amino acids. CDR1 SGDLS and CDR2 YYNGEE come from the germline V gene. CDR3 in amino acids: CASRRGGRTDTQYF. The DNA for the CDR3 is TGTGCCAGCAGACGGGGGGGCCGCACAGATACGCAGTATTTT. Supplemented by reference TRBV9 and TRBJ2-3, the full variable domain reads DSGVTQTPKHLITATGQRVTLRCSPRSGDLSVYWYQQSLDQGLQFLIQYYNGEERAKGNILERFSAQQFPDLHSELNLSSLELGDSALYFCASRRGGRTDTQYFGPGTRLTVL.

This clonotype was observed at least ten times. The rearrangement links TRBV7-2 to TRBJ2-3; D is unclear. The CDR3 sequence is 12 residues long. Per germline, CDR1 SGHTA and CDR2 FQGNSA. V was pared by 4 bases and J by 6 bases, with 8 bases between. CDR3 bases: TGTGCCAGCAGCTGGCTTAGGGATACGCAGTATTTT. This gives the protein CASSWLRDTQYF.

CDR3 coding DNA: TGTGCCAGCAGAAGGGACATACCCACTGAAGCTTTCTTT. It codes for CASRRDIPTEAFF. The chain uses TRBV28 and TRBJ1-1, with a weak D call TRBD1 (6 bases). With 6 bases removed from V and 4 bases from J, the gap between germline ends came to 12 bases. Germline-derived CDR1 and CDR2 are MDHEN and SYDVKM. CDR3 length equals 13 residues.

The chain has TRBV20-1 and TRBJ2-2; D is perhaps TRBD2 (5 bases). The CDR3 spans 12 residues. The V gene lost 5 bases and the J gene lost 1 base, with 5 bases spanning the gap. The germline V gene has CDR1 DFQATT and CDR2 SNEGSKA (reference sequence). The CDR3 nucleotides are TGCAGTGCTGAGGGGAACACCGGGGAGCTGTTTTTT. Translating it yields CSAEGNTGELFF.

The J gene is TRBJ1-5, the V gene TRBV15, with D perhaps matching TRBD1 (6 bases). The V and J ends lost 0 bases and 6 bases respectively, with 12 bases between them. Germline CDR1 is LNHNV and CDR2 is YYDKDF (reference sequence). The CDR3 is 15 residues long. The CDR3 coding sequence is TGTGCCACCAGCAGAGATCAGGGGCGAAGTCAGCCCCAGCATTTT. As protein: CATSRDQGRSQPQHF.

Only a few counts were recorded for this clonotype. The chain employs TRBV7-2 and TRBJ1-2; the D is unclear. The CDR3 sequence is 15 residues long. V shed 5 bases and J shed 0 bases, with 13 bases lying between them. The germline CDR1 and CDR2 sequences are SGHTA and FQGNSA. CDR3 bases: TGTGCCAGCAGCCCAGACAAGCTGCCTAACTATGGCTACACCTTC. Its protein product is CASSPDKLPNYGYTF.

This clonotype has only a few counts. The chain carries TRBV6-5 and TRBJ2-5; D remains ambiguous. CDR1 MNHEY and CDR2 SVGAGI come from the germline V gene. The germline V and J ends were trimmed by 6 bases and 1 base, with 12 bases remaining between them. CDR3 length equals 14 residues. In DNA form, the CDR3 reads TGTGCCAGCAGCCCACATTTAAGCCAAGAGACCCAGTACTTC. It is translated as CASSPHLSQETQYF.

This clonotype was found a few times. The rearrangement links TRBV4-2 to TRBJ2-3; D may be TRBD1 (6 bases). This CDR3 is built from 16 residues. Between the trimmed V and J ends, which lost 0 bases and 0 bases, there was a span of 10 bases. Germline V lookup: CDR1 LGHNA, CDR2 YNFKEQ. In DNA form, the CDR3 reads TGTGCCAGCAGCCAAGATGCAGGGGCCAGCACAGATACGCAGTATTTT. Its translation is CASSQDAGASTDTQYF.

In its sample, this clonotype was seen a few times. The chain recombines TRBV6-5 with TRBJ2-1, with 11 bases aligning to TRBD2. The V gene end was trimmed by 6 bases and the J gene end by 1 base; junction bases not matched to a gene: 5. The CDR3 is 16 amino acids. CDR1 is MNHEY and CDR2 is SVGAGI in the germline V gene. CDR3 residues: CASSRLAGGSYNEQFF. The DNA for the CDR3 is TGTGCCAGCAGCCGCCTAGCGGGGGGTTCCTACAATGAGCAGTTCTTC.

A few counts support this clonotype. V usage is TRBV20-1 and J usage is TRBJ2-7; D is uncertain. V was pared by 0 bases and J by 7 bases, with 13 bases between. CDR1 is DFQATT, CDR2 SNEGSKA, per germline (reference sequence). The CDR3 totals 13 residues. The chain's CDR3 is CSARDPVVFEQYV. The CDR3 DNA reads TGCAGTGCTAGAGATCCGGTAGTATTTGAGCAGTACGTC.